Shown below are 9 T cell receptor beta chains from a single sample sequenced in a study of radiation and T cells in renal cell carcinoma. Repertoires were generated with immunoSEQ multiplex PCR, while TCRdb's copy carries only in-frame clones and drops some. The table has 120,000 or so clones, approximately 90% seen once. Time point of the sample: blood 2 weeks post-SBRT. Documented treatment: 15 Gy SBRT to primary tumor, nephrectomy 4 weeks later. The starting material was blood, obtained from a patient whose treatment included radiotherapy and nephrectomy. These TCRs come from a woman aged 70-85 years with renal cell carcinoma.

V is TRBV15 and J is TRBJ1-4; D not resolved. V was shortened by 6 bases and J by 4 bases, with 9 bases between the two germline ends. CDR3 size: 13 residues. Germline V gives CDR1 LNHNV, CDR2 YYDKDF (reference sequence). As DNA, the CDR3 is TGTGCCACCAGTCCCGGGGATAATGAAAAACTGTTTTTT. It yields the protein CATSPGDNEKLFF.

The chain links TRBV5-4 to TRBJ2-2, with TRBD1 matching 7 bases. CDR3 length: 15 amino acids. From germline, CDR1 is SGHNT and CDR2 YYREEE (reference sequence). V shed 5 bases and J 2 bases; nucleotides not matched to a gene: 6. CDR3: CASRPDRLNTGELFF. CDR3 bases: TGTGCCAGCAGACCGGACAGGTTAAACACCGGGGAGCTGTTTTTT.

This clone was recorded only once. This sequence joins TRBV11-1 and TRBJ1-1; TRBD1 matches 7 bases. V was clipped by 2 bases and J by 0 bases; unmatched bases: 12. CDR1 SGHAT and CDR2 FQDESV come from the germline V gene (reference sequence). The CDR3 spans 18 residues. The CDR3 nucleotides are TGTGCCAGCAGCTTATTCCCGACAGGGCACCTCTTGAACACTGAAGCTTTCTTT. Residues: CASSLFPTGHLLNTEAFF.

V and J are TRBV10-2 and TRBJ1-2; perhaps TRBD1 as D (6 bases). V lost 7 bases and J lost 4, with 13 bases in between. This CDR3 has 13 amino acids. Germline assignment: CDR1 WSHSY and CDR2 SAAADI. The CDR3 DNA reads as TGCGCCAGCACGGGGGCTAGGGGCTATGGCTACACCTTC. Its translation is CASTGARGYGYTF.

This clone is medium-sized. CDR3 amino acids: CASQGQSSYEQYF. The CDR3 region has the DNA TGTGCCTCCCAGGGGCAGAGCTCCTACGAGCAGTACTTC. The rearrangement joins TRBV25-1 to TRBJ2-7, with D perhaps TRBD1 (6 bases). Germline V gene lookup returns CDR1 MGHDK and CDR2 SYGVNS. Between the trimmed V and J ends, which lost 11 bases and 0 bases, there was a span of 14 bases. The CDR3 is 13 residues long.

J is TRBJ1-1 and V is TRBV28; D possibly corresponds to TRBD1 (6 bases). The V end lost 11 bases, the J end lost 0 bases, and 19 bases lay between the germline ends. CDR3 size: 15 residues. CDR1 and CDR2 (germline): MDHEN, SYDVKM. The CDR3 sequence: CASRGAGMVNTEAFF. CDR3 nucleotide sequence: TGTGCCTCCCGGGGGGCAGGGATGGTGAACACTGAAGCTTTCTTT.

The V call is TRBV6-5, the J call TRBJ1-2, with 10 nucleotides matching TRBD1. With 6 bases clipped from V and 3 bases from J, the junction kept 4 bases outside the gene matches. Germline-derived CDR1 and CDR2 are MNHEY and SVGAGI. This CDR3 is built from 14 residues. Here the CDR3 DNA reads TGTGCCAGCAGCTCGACAGGGGGCGACTATGGCTACACCTTC. Translating gives CASSSTGGDYGYTF.

This clone has only one observation. This rearrangement joins TRBV6-1 to TRBJ2-7; weak D call: TRBD1 (5 bases). The CDR3 is 15 residues long. CDR1 is MNHNS, CDR2 SASEGT, per germline. Trimming took 3 bases from V and 5 from J, leaving 17 bases between them. The CDR3 is CASSESDTGADEQYF. The CDR3 nucleotides read TGTGCCAGCAGTGAGTCCGATACAGGTGCCGACGAGCAGTACTTC.

Note on this clone: Mismatch with germline at one junction end may stem from a read error. This rearrangement joins TRBV11-1 to TRBJ2-7; D gene uncertain. There are 14 residues in the CDR3. CDR1 and CDR2 (germline): SGHAT, FQDESV (reference sequence). DNA of the CDR3: TGTACCAGCAGCGCCGGCACAGCCTCCTACGAGCAGTACTTC. It translates to CTSSAGTASYEQYF.